The table lists the clone carrying this T cell receptor (beta chain) with a few counts. The sample belongs to a study of T-cell reconstitution after alpha-beta-depleted transplantation in children. V was trimmed by 1 base and J by 2 bases, leaving 15 bases between them. Germline V CDR1 and CDR2: DFQATT, SNEGSKA (reference sequence). CDR3 size: 15 residues. Researchers prepared the TCRbeta library using unique molecular identifiers, the study reports. TCRdb reprocessed the PCR reads with MiXCR, giving one entry per CDR3 protein. The table includes 670,000 or so distinct CDR3 sequences, around 12% detected once.

The J gene is TRBJ2-7, the V gene TRBV20-1, with D perhaps TRBD1 or TRBD2 (6 bases each). This TCR derives from a girl aged 2-9 years with congenital amegakaryocytic thrombocytopenia, due to receive a stem cell transplant. Sequenced material: PBMCs, taken before TCRalphabeta/CD19-depleted stem cell transplant. In nucleotides, the CDR3 is TGCAGTGCTAGAGGTGCGAGGGGGGCAACCTACGAGCAGTACTTC. Translated: CSARGARGATYEQYF.